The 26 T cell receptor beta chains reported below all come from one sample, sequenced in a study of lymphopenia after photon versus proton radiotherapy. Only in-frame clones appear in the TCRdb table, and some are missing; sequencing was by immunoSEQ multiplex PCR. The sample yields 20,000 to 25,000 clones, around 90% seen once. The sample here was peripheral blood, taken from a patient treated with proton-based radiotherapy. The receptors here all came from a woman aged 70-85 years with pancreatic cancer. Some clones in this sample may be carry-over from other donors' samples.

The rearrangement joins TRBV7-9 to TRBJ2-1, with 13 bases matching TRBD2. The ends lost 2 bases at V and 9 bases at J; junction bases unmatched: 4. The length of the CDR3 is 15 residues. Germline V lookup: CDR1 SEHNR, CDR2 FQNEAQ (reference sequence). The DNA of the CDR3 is TGTGCCAGCAGCTTAAGACTAGCGGGAGGAAGTGAGCAGTTCTTC. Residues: CASSLRLAGGSEQFF.

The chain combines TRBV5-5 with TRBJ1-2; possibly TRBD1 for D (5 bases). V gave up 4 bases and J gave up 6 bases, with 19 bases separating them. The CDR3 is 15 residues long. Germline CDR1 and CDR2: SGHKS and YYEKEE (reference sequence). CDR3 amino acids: CASSPRDFIGDGYTF. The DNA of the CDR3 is TGTGCCAGCAGCCCGAGGGACTTCATAGGGGATGGCTACACCTTC.

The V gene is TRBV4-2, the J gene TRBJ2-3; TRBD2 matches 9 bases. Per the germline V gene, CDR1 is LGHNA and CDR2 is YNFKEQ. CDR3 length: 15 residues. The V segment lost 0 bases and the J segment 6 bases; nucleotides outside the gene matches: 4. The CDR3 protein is CASSQDLGTSDTQYF. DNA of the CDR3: TGTGCCAGCAGCCAAGATCTGGGGACTAGCGATACGCAGTATTTT.

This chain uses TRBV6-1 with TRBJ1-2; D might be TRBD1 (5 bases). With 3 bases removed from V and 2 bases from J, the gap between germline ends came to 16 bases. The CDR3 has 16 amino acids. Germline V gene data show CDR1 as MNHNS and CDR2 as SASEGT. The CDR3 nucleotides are TGTGCCAGCAGTGAGGCGGGACTCACGCCCAACTATGGCTACACCTTC. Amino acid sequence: CASSEAGLTPNYGYTF.

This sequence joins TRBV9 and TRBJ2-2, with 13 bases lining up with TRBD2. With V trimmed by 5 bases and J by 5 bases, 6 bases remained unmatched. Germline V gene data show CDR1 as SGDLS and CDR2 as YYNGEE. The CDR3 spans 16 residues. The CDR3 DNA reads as TGTGCCAGCAGTGGACTAGCGGGAGCGCGGACCGGGGAGCTGTTTTTT. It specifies CASSGLAGARTGELFF.

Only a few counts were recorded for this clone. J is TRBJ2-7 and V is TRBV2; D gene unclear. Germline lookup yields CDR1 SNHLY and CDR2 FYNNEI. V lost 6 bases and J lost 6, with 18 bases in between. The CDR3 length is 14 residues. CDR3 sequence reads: CASRQDPGFGEQYF. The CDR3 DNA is TGTGCCAGCAGGCAGGACCCCGGTTTCGGCGAGCAGTACTTC.

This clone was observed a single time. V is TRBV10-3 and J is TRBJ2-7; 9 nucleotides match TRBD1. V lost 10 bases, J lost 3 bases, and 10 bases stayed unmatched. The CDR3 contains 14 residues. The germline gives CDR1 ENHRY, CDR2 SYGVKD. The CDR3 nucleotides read TGTGCCACAGGACAGGGGACGCATCTCTACGAGCAGTACTTC. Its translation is CATGQGTHLYEQYF.

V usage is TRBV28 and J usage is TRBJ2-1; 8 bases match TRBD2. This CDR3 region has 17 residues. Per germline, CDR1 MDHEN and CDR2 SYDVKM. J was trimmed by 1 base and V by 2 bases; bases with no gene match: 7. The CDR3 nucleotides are TGTGCCAGCAGTTTAGCTAGCGGGTTGGGGTCCTACAATGAGCAGTTCTTC. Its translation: CASSLASGLGSYNEQFF. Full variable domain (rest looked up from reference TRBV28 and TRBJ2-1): DVKVTQSSRYLVKRTGEKVFLECVQDMDHENMFWYRQDPGLGLRLIYFSYDVKMKEKGDIPEGYSVSREKKERFSLILESASTNQTSMYLCASSLASGLGSYNEQFFGPGTRLTVL.

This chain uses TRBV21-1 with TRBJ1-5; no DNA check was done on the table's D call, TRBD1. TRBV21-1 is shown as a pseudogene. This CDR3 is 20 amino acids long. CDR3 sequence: CASSKGDREFPHYSNQPQHF. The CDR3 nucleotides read TGTGCCAGCAGCAAAGGTGACAGGGAGTTCCCTCACTATAGCAATCAGCCCCAGCATTTT.

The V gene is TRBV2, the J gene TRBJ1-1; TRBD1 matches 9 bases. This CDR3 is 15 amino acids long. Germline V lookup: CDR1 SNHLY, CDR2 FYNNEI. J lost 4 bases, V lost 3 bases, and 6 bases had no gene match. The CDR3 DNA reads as TGTGCCAGCAGTGAGAGGGGACAGGGAAGCACTGAAGCTTTCTTT. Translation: CASSERGQGSTEAFF.

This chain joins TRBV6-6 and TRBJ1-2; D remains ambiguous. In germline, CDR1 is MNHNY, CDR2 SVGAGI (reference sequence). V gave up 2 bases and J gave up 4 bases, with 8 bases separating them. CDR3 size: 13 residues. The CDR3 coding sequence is TGTGCCAGCAGTTACGTGGCAGCCTATGGCTACACCTTC. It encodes CASSYVAAYGYTF.

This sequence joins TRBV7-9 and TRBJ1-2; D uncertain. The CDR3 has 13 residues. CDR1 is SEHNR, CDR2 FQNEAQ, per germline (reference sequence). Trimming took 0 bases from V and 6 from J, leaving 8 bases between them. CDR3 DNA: TGTGCCAGCAGCTTAGCTGCCGGTAATGGCTACACCTTC. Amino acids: CASSLAAGNGYTF. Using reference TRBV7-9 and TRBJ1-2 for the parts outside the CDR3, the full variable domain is DTGVSQNPRHKITKRGQNVTFRCDPISEHNRLYWYRQTLGQGPEFLTYFQNEAQLEKSRLLSDRFSAERPKGSFSTLEIQRTEQGDSAMYLCASSLAAGNGYTFGSGTRLTVV.

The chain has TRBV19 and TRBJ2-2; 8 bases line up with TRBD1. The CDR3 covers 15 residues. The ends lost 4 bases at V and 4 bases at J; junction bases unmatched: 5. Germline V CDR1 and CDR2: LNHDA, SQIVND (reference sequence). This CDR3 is CASSTRQGITGELFF. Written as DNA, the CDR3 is TGTGCCAGTAGTACGCGACAGGGGATCACCGGGGAGCTGTTTTTT.

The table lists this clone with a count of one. Written as DNA, the CDR3 is TGTGCCAGCAGCTTAGCGGGTGGAGCGGGAGAACGGGAGCAGTTCTTC. Translating it yields CASSLAGGAGEREQFF. The gene calls are TRBV7-9 and TRBJ2-1; 8 bases line up with TRBD2. This CDR3 spans 16 amino acids. Trimming removed 0 bases from V and 10 bases from J; junction bases left unmatched: 11. Germline V gene data show CDR1 as SEHNR and CDR2 as FQNEAQ (reference sequence). The whole variable domain, remainder taken from reference TRBV7-9 and TRBJ2-1, is DTGVSQNPRHKITKRGQNVTFRCDPISEHNRLYWYRQTLGQGPEFLTYFQNEAQLEKSRLLSDRFSAERPKGSFSTLEIQRTEQGDSAMYLCASSLAGGAGEREQFFGPGTRLTVL.

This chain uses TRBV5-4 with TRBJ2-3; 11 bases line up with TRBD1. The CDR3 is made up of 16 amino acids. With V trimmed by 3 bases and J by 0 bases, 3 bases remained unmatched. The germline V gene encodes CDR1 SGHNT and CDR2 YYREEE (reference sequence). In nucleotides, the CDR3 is TGTGCCAGCAGCTGGGACAGGGGGATTAGCACAGATACGCAGTATTTT. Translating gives CASSWDRGISTDTQYF.

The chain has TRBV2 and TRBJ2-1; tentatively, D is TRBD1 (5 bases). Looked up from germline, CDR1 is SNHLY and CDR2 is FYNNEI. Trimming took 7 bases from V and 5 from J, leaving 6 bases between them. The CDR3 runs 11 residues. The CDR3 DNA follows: TGTGCCAGCATGGGGCACAATGAGCAGTTCTTC. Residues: CASMGHNEQFF.

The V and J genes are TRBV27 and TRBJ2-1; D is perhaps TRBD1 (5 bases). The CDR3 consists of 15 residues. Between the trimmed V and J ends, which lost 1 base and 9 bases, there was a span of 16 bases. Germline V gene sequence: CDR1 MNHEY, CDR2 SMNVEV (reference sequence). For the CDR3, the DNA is TGTGCCAGCAGTTTATGGGGCACCTTGGGCGGTGAGCAGTTCTTC. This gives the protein CASSLWGTLGGEQFF.

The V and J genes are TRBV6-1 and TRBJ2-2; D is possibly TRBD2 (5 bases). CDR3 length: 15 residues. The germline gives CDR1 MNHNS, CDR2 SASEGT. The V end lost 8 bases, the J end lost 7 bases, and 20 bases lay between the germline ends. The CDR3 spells CASSSESGFIGELFF. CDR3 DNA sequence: TGTGCCAGCTCCTCGGAGAGCGGTTTTATCGGGGAGCTGTTTTTT.

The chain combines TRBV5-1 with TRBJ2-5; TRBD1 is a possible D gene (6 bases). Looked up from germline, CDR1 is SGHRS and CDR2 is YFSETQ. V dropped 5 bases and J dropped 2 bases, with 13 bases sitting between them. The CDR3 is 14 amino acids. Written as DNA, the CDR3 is TGCGCCAGCAGATTAGGGACAAATCAAGAGACCCAGTACTTC. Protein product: CASRLGTNQETQYF.

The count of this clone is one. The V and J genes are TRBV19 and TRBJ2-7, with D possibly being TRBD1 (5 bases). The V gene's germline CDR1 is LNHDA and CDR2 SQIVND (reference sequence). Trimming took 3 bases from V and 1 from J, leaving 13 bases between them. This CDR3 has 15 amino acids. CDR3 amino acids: CASSINGATSYEQYF. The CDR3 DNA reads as TGTGCCAGTAGTATCAATGGGGCGACGTCCTACGAGCAGTACTTC.

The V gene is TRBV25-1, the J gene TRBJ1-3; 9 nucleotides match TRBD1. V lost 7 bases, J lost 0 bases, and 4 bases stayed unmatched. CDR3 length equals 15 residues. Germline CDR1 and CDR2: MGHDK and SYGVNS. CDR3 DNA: TGTGCCAGCACTGGACAGGGGTCCTCTGGAAACACCATATATTTT. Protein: CASTGQGSSGNTIYF.

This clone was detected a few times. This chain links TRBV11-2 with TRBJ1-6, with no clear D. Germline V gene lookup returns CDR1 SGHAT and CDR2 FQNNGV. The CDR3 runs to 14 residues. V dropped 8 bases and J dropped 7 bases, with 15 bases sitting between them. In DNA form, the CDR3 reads TGTGCCAGCGCCCCGGACGGACTGAATTCACCCCTCCACTTT. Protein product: CASAPDGLNSPLHF.

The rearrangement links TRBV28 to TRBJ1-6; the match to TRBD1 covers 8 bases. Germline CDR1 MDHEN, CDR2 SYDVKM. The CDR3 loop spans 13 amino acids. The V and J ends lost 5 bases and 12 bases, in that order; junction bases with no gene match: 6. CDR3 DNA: TGTGCCAGCAGTCGACAGGGGTCGGGACCCCTCCACTTT. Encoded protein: CASSRQGSGPLHF.

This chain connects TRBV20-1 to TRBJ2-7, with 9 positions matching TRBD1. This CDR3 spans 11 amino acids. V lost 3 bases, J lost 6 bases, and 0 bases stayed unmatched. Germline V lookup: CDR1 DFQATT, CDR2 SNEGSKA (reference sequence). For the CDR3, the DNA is TGCAGTGCTAGGGACAGGGGCGAGCAGTACTTC. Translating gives CSARDRGEQYF.

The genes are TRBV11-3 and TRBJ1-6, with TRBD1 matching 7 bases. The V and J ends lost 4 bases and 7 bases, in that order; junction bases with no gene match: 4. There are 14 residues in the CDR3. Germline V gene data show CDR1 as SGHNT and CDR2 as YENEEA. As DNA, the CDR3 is TGTGCCAGCAGCTCCGGGACAGTAAATTCACCCCTCCACTTT. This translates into CASSSGTVNSPLHF.

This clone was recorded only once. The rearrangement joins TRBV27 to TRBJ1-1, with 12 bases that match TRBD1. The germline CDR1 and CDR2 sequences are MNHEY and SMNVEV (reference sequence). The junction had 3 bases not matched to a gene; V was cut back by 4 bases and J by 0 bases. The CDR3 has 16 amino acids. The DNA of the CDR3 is TGTGCCAGCAGTTACGGGACAGGGGGCATGAACACTGAAGCTTTCTTT. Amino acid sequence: CASSYGTGGMNTEAFF.